The T cell receptor (beta chain) under discussion was sequenced for a study of early T cells in non-severe SARS-CoV-2 infection. Looking at the study overall: Investigators sequenced bulk RNA drawn from unsorted whole blood, and chains remained unpaired. Notes on the study in general: The study's VDJdb matching favored anti-spike CD8 responses and missed private and CD4 specificities.

Unique molecular identifiers tagged individual cDNA molecules. In TCRdb, the 5' RACE reads were re-called with MiXCR into one record per CDR3 protein. The sample has approximately 43,000 distinct CDR3 sequences, roughly 6.6% seen once. This clonotype was detected many times. Its antigen is not identified. The material sequenced was whole blood. The TCR comes from an adult who was a healthcare worker with PCR-confirmed SARS-CoV-2 infection or an uninfected control (not recorded which).

The CDR3 nucleotides read TGTGCCAGCGGGGGGAACCTCCAAGAGACCCAGTACTTC. This translates into CASGGNLQETQYF. V and J are TRBV2 and TRBJ2-5; a weak D match, TRBD2 (6 bases). Trimming removed 8 bases at V and 1 base at J, with 11 bases between. Germline loops: CDR1 SNHLY, CDR2 FYNNEI. The CDR3 has 13 amino acids.